These 19 T cell receptor beta chains share one sample of origin, sequenced in a study of T cell clones after liver transplantation. The table came from immunoSEQ multiplex PCR; TCRdb's copy has only in-frame clones and leaves some out. The table lists over 45,000 clones, roughly 74% of them singletons. The material sequenced was CD4+ T cells from blood, taken 54 months after liver transplant. Receptors were obtained from a human patient who received a liver transplant. A share of the T cells may be of graft donor origin.

This sequence joins TRBV6-1 and TRBJ2-1, with TRBD1 matching 8 bases. The CDR3 contains 13 residues. V lost 5 bases and J lost 7; bases outside the gene matches: 4. The germline gives CDR1 MNHNS, CDR2 SASEGT. The CDR3 loop reads CASSQDRVNEQFF. The CDR3 DNA follows: TGTGCCAGCAGTCAGGACAGGGTGAATGAGCAGTTCTTC.

The rearrangement uses TRBV11-2 and TRBJ2-7; 9 bases line up with TRBD1. Germline V gene sequence: CDR1 SGHAT, CDR2 FQNNGV. The CDR3 runs to 15 residues. Unmatched junction bases numbered 7, after V lost 5 bases and J lost 2 bases. CDR3 loop: CASSRPGQGTYEQYF. In DNA form, the CDR3 reads TGTGCCAGCAGCCGGCCGGGACAGGGAACCTACGAGCAGTACTTC.

This chain connects TRBV6-5 to TRBJ2-7; D not resolved. The CDR3 is 15 amino acids. The V gene lost 5 bases and the J gene lost 2 bases, with 16 bases spanning the gap. Germline V gene data show CDR1 as MNHEY and CDR2 as SVGAGI. Here the CDR3 DNA reads TGTGCCAGCAGTCCACTCCCAGGATCCGCCTACGAGCAGTACTTC. Its translation: CASSPLPGSAYEQYF.

Judged by abundance, this clone is medium-sized. The rearrangement links TRBV28 to TRBJ2-7, with 11 bases lining up with TRBD2. The CDR3 is 18 residues long. Germline trimming cut 7 bases from V and 4 bases from J; bases unmatched to any gene: 18. Germline-derived CDR1 and CDR2 are MDHEN and SYDVKM. The CDR3 reads CASNPVGLAGGPIYEQYF. CDR3 DNA sequence: TGTGCCAGCAACCCAGTAGGTCTAGCGGGGGGACCTATATACGAGCAGTACTTC.

The chain has TRBV27 and TRBJ1-6; 10 positions agree with TRBD1. Germline values: CDR1 MNHEY, CDR2 SMNVEV (reference sequence). V trimming: 6 bases; J trimming: 6 bases; junction bases outside the gene matches: 8. The CDR3 is 16 amino acids. The CDR3, as DNA: TGTGCCAGCAGCCGAACGGGACAGGGGTCTAATTCACCCCTCCACTTT. Its protein product is CASSRTGQGSNSPLHF.

This clone was picked up a small number of times. This chain connects TRBV13 to TRBJ1-6; D perhaps matches TRBD1 (6 bases). The CDR3 totals 17 residues. The germline V and J ends were trimmed by 4 bases and 8 bases, with 21 bases remaining between them. In germline, CDR1 is PRHDT, CDR2 FYEKMQ (reference sequence). The CDR3 sequence: CASSSPTPEGGDSPLHF. The DNA for the CDR3 is TGTGCCAGCAGCTCCCCTACCCCGGAGGGGGGGGATTCACCCCTCCACTTT.

The rearrangement links TRBV27 to TRBJ1-1; a possible D gene is TRBD1 (5 bases). Deletions cut 2 bases from V and 0 bases from J, with 10 bases between. The CDR3 runs to 15 residues. Germline CDR1 MNHEY, CDR2 SMNVEV (reference sequence). This CDR3 reads CASSLVRAMNTEAFF. CDR3 in DNA: TGTGCCAGCAGTTTAGTCAGGGCCATGAACACTGAAGCTTTCTTT.

This clone was detected a few times. V is TRBV7-9 and J is TRBJ1-2; no clear D gene. The V end lost 4 bases, the J end lost 8 bases, and 14 bases lay between the germline ends. This CDR3 spans 13 amino acids. The germline V gene encodes CDR1 SEHNR and CDR2 FQNEAQ (reference sequence). The CDR3 region is CASSSLLLEGYTF. CDR3 DNA: TGTGCCAGCAGCTCCCTCCTTTTGGAAGGCTACACCTTC.

V usage is TRBV4-1 and J usage is TRBJ2-7, with 7 bases lining up with TRBD1. CDR1 and CDR2 (germline): MGHRA, YSYEKL. V lost 2 bases and J lost 2; bases outside the gene matches: 6. This CDR3 has 15 amino acids. For the CDR3, the DNA is TGCGCCAGCAGCCAATTCCCGGGACAGACCTACGAGCAGTACTTC. It is translated as CASSQFPGQTYEQYF.

This rearrangement joins TRBV7-2 to TRBJ2-7; TRBD2 matches 8 bases. Germline V gene data show CDR1 as SGHTA and CDR2 as FQGNSA. V lost 5 bases to trimming and J lost 5 bases; unmatched junction nucleotides: 11. The CDR3 length is 15 residues. The CDR3 protein is CASSGLAGSLDEQYF. The CDR3 DNA reads TGTGCCAGCAGCGGCTTAGCGGGGTCTTTGGACGAGCAGTACTTC.

This clone was observed a few times. The chain links TRBV29-1 to TRBJ1-2; 8 positions agree with TRBD1. J lost 2 bases, V lost 6 bases, and 8 bases had no gene match. The CDR3 length is 14 residues. In germline, CDR1 is SQVTM, CDR2 ANQGSEA. The CDR3 protein is CSVSSGGMNYGYTF. Here the CDR3 DNA reads TGCAGCGTCAGCTCAGGGGGCATGAACTATGGCTACACCTTC.

Regarding this clone: A read error may account for a junction end that differs from germline. This CDR3 reads CASSSAGGRRLF. The CDR3 DNA reads as TGTGCCAGCAGCTCAGCGGGGGGCCGTCGGCTCTTC. The V call is TRBV28, the J call TRBJ2-1, with TRBD2 matching over 9 bases. CDR1 and CDR2 from the germline V gene are MDHEN and SYDVKM. The CDR3 contains 12 residues.

V gene TRBV5-4 combines with J gene TRBJ2-7; TRBD1 might be the D (6 bases). Germline-derived CDR1 and CDR2 are SGHNT and YYREEE (reference sequence). Trimming cost V 3 bases and J 5 bases, with 15 bases left between them. The CDR3 is 14 amino acids. The CDR3 sequence is CASSSGQTHDEQYF. The CDR3 nucleotides read TGTGCCAGCAGCTCCGGACAGACACACGACGAGCAGTACTTC.

This chain connects TRBV27 to TRBJ2-7; 7 bases are a match to TRBD2. Germline CDR1 and CDR2: MNHEY and SMNVEV (reference sequence). The CDR3 length is 14 residues. Trimming at V came to 1 base and at J to 3 bases, leaving 3 bases not matched to a gene. The CDR3 sequence is CASSLYGGNYEQYF. In DNA, the CDR3 is TGTGCCAGCAGTTTATACGGGGGGAACTACGAGCAGTACTTC.

The chain combines TRBV27 with TRBJ1-2, with a tentative D call TRBD1 (6 bases). This CDR3 comprises 15 residues. Germline V lookup: CDR1 MNHEY, CDR2 SMNVEV (reference sequence). With 2 bases removed from V and 8 bases from J, the gap between germline ends came to 18 bases. CDR3 sequence (DNA): TGTGCCAGCAGTTTAGTTTTCGGGGTCCAGGGGGGCTACACCTTC. The encoded protein is CASSLVFGVQGGYTF.

The V gene is TRBV28, the J gene TRBJ2-7, with D tentatively TRBD1 (5 bases). V dropped 6 bases and J dropped 6 bases, with 12 bases sitting between them. Germline lookup yields CDR1 MDHEN and CDR2 SYDVKM. There are 12 residues in the CDR3. The chain's CDR3 is CASRTAQGEQYF. In nucleotides, the CDR3 is TGTGCCAGCAGGACAGCGCAGGGCGAGCAGTACTTC. Filled out from reference TRBV28 and TRBJ2-7, the complete variable domain reads DVKVTQSSRYLVKRTGEKVFLECVQDMDHENMFWYRQDPGLGLRLIYFSYDVKMKEKGDIPEGYSVSREKKERFSLILESASTNQTSMYLCASRTAQGEQYFGPGTRLTVT.

The V and J genes are TRBV11-2 and TRBJ2-1; D perhaps matches TRBD2 (6 bases). This CDR3 comprises 16 residues. Trimming took off 5 bases at V and 4 bases at J, with 18 bases between the two ends. Germline V gene data show CDR1 as SGHAT and CDR2 as FQNNGV. The CDR3 reads CASSRVLGGRYNEQFF. Here the CDR3 DNA reads TGTGCCAGCAGCCGAGTTTTGGGGGGACGTTACAATGAGCAGTTCTTC.

The gene calls are TRBV19 and TRBJ2-3; TRBD2 matches 7 bases. V lost 2 bases and J lost 2; bases outside the gene matches: 7. This CDR3 contains 16 residues. Germline-derived CDR1 and CDR2 are LNHDA and SQIVND (reference sequence). The CDR3 bases are TGTGCCAGTAGTATAAGGTCCAGCGGGGCCACAGATACGCAGTATTTT. Its protein is CASSIRSSGATDTQYF.

V and J are TRBV5-8 and TRBJ2-7; possible D gene TRBD2, 7 bases. Germline CDR1 and CDR2: SGHTS and YDEGEE. With 3 bases removed from V and 3 bases from J, the gap between germline ends came to 22 bases. This CDR3 has 17 amino acids. CDR3 amino acids: CASSSDLGGRRHYEQYF. CDR3 DNA: TGTGCCAGCAGCTCGGACCTCGGGGGGCGCAGACACTACGAGCAGTACTTC.